Following are 32 T cell receptor beta chains from one sample sequenced in a study of cytomegalovirus exposure and HLA in healthy donors. Amplification used 60 Vbeta primers and 13 Jbeta primers. Sequenced by immunoSEQ multiplex PCR; TCRdb stores in-frame clones only, minus some. The table includes 90,000 to 150,000 clones, roughly 60% detected once. What was sequenced was PBMCs. The receptors stem from a man in his forties in good health and CMV-seropositive.

The table lists this clone with a few counts. The gene calls are TRBV7-6 and TRBJ2-3; TRBD2 might be the D (6 bases). This CDR3 comprises 14 residues. Germline V gene lookup returns CDR1 SGHVS and CDR2 FNYEAQ. V gave up 1 base and J gave up 4 bases, with 9 bases separating them. CDR3 sequence (DNA): TGTGCCAGCAGCTTAGATGGGAGGCCAGATACGCAGTATTTT. Translating gives CASSLDGRPDTQYF. Complete variable domain (other parts from reference TRBV7-6 and TRBJ2-3): GAGVSQSPRYKVTKRGQDVALRCDPISGHVSLYWYRQALGQGPEFLTYFNYEAQQDKSGLPNDRFSAERPEGSISTLTIQRTEQRDSAMYRCASSLDGRPDTQYFGPGTRLTVL.

There are a few counts of this clone. The chain uses TRBV10-3 and TRBJ1-1; tentative D call: TRBD1 (5 bases). Deletions cut 5 bases from V and 1 base from J, with 8 bases between. The CDR3 consists of 13 residues. Germline CDR1 is ENHRY and CDR2 is SYGVKD. The DNA of the CDR3 is TGTGCCATCAGTTGGGGCGGGAACACTGAAGCTTTCTTT. It specifies CAISWGGNTEAFF.

A single count supports this clone. The rearrangement joins TRBV7-2 to TRBJ2-5; TRBD1 agrees at 9 bases. Germline CDR1 is SGHTA and CDR2 is FQGNSA. CDR3 size: 17 residues. Trimming cost V 1 base and J 5 bases; bases outside gene matches: 11. CDR3 protein: CASSLELQGTGRETQYF. The CDR3 nucleotides read TGTGCCAGCAGCTTAGAACTGCAGGGGACAGGGCGGGAGACCCAGTACTTC.

The genes are TRBV27 and TRBJ2-7; possible D gene TRBD2, 6 bases. Deletions cut 7 bases from V and 3 bases from J, with 19 bases between. This CDR3 spans 15 amino acids. The germline V gene has CDR1 MNHEY and CDR2 SMNVEV (reference sequence). The CDR3 here is CASTSHSGNLYEQYF. The CDR3 coding sequence is TGTGCCAGCACCTCGCATAGCGGAAACCTCTACGAGCAGTACTTC.

Worth noting for this clone: The same CDR3 can be traced to other DNA sequences in this sample. The chain couples TRBV5-1 to TRBJ1-1, with a possible D match to TRBD1 (5 bases). This CDR3 spans 14 amino acids. Germline V gene data show CDR1 as SGHRS and CDR2 as YFSETQ. V lost 1 base to trimming and J lost 1 base, with 8 bases between them. The CDR3 reads CASSLLTENTEAFF. In DNA, the CDR3 is TGCGCCAGCAGCTTGTTGACAGAGAACACTGAAGCTTTCTTT.

This clone was detected once. The chain is built from TRBV7-3 and TRBJ1-4, with D possibly matching TRBD1 (6 bases). The CDR3 length is 14 residues. V was clipped by 3 bases and J by 7 bases, with 12 bases between them. The germline V gene encodes CDR1 SGHTA and CDR2 FQGTGA. For the CDR3, the DNA is TGTGCCAGCAGCTTCGCAGGGGCTGGTGAAAAACTGTTTTTT. Its translation: CASSFAGAGEKLFF.

This clone showed up just once. The chain has TRBV28 and TRBJ1-1; D not certain. From germline, CDR1 is MDHEN and CDR2 SYDVKM. V was clipped by 5 bases and J by 1 base, with 14 bases between them. The CDR3 extends over 15 amino acids. The chain's CDR3 is CASSPPGEANTEAFF. DNA of the CDR3: TGTGCCAGCAGTCCCCCCGGGGAGGCGAACACTGAAGCTTTCTTT.

The chain recombines TRBV2 with TRBJ2-3; 9 bases are a match to TRBD2. The germline CDR1 and CDR2 sequences are SNHLY and FYNNEI. This CDR3 contains 16 residues. The V segment lost 2 bases and the J segment 2 bases; nucleotides outside the gene matches: 5. The CDR3 DNA follows: TGTGCCAGCAGTGAACTTGGCGGGGGGGCCACAGATACGCAGTATTTT. It is translated as CASSELGGGATDTQYF.

The genes are TRBV14 and TRBJ2-5, with unresolved D. The length of the CDR3 is 14 residues. Germline V gene sequence: CDR1 SGHDN, CDR2 FVKESK. Trimming stripped 3 bases from V and 5 bases from J, with 13 bases between. Written as DNA, the CDR3 is TGTGCCAGCAGCCAGGGCCCCCCACCGGAGACCCAGTACTTC. It is translated as CASSQGPPPETQYF.

The chain is built from TRBV19 and TRBJ1-2; weak D call: TRBD1 (6 bases). CDR3 length: 16 residues. Looked up from germline, CDR1 is LNHDA and CDR2 is SQIVND (reference sequence). V was cut by 6 bases and J by 1 base, with 18 bases left in between. CDR3: CASSPGTSKNNYGYTF. CDR3 coding DNA: TGTGCCAGTAGCCCTGGGACAAGCAAGAATAACTATGGCTACACCTTC.

There are a few counts of this clone. The CDR3 DNA follows: TGTGCCAGCAGCGCCCCAGTAGCGGGGGGGCCAAGCACAGATACGCAGTATTTT. As protein: CASSAPVAGGPSTDTQYF. The chain couples TRBV13 to TRBJ2-3, with 11 bases aligning to TRBD2. Germline values: CDR1 PRHDT, CDR2 FYEKMQ (reference sequence). The CDR3 extends over 18 amino acids. V gave up 5 bases and J gave up 0 bases; unmatched junction bases: 10.

The chain recombines TRBV19 with TRBJ1-2; D may be TRBD1 (6 bases). The germline V gene encodes CDR1 LNHDA and CDR2 SQIVND (reference sequence). The V end lost 6 bases, the J end lost 3 bases, and 17 bases lay between the germline ends. The CDR3 runs 15 residues. Written as DNA, the CDR3 is TGTGCCAGTAGCCCCCTGGCAGGGGCGGACTATGGCTACACCTTC. This translates into CASSPLAGADYGYTF.

With regard to this clone: The junction shows a germline mismatch at one end, possibly a read error. The chain employs TRBV7-7 and TRBJ2-1; the match to TRBD2 covers 14 bases. The CDR3 spans 18 residues. Germline V CDR1 and CDR2: SSHAT, FNYEAQ (reference sequence). Here the CDR3 reads CASSLAKGLAGVGNEQFF. CDR3 DNA: TGTGCTAGCAGCTTAGCGAAGGGACTAGCGGGAGTAGGTAATGAGCAGTTCTTC.

This clone turned up a few times. The J gene is TRBJ1-2, the V gene TRBV2; TRBD1 might be the D (5 bases). Trimming left V 6 bases short and J 2 bases short, with 16 bases between. Germline V CDR1 and CDR2: SNHLY, FYNNEI. This CDR3 region has 15 residues. The CDR3 region has the DNA TGTGCCAGCAGCTCCACCAGGGACTTGAACTATGGCTACACCTTC. This codes for CASSSTRDLNYGYTF.

With regard to this clone: The same CDR3 also results from other DNA sequences found in this sample. The gene calls are TRBV28 and TRBJ1-2; TRBD1 might be the D (5 bases). The CDR3 has 12 residues. CDR1 MDHEN and CDR2 SYDVKM come from the germline V gene. Deletions cut 6 bases from V and 5 bases from J, with 10 bases between. CDR3 DNA sequence: TGTGCCAGCAGCCTGGGGGGGTATGGCTACACCTTC. It encodes CASSLGGYGYTF.

The chain employs TRBV5-1 and TRBJ1-1; D possibly corresponds to TRBD1 (5 bases). V gave up 0 bases and J gave up 2 bases, with 8 bases separating them. This CDR3 contains 14 residues. Germline CDR1 and CDR2: SGHRS and YFSETQ. The CDR3: CASSLGGTNTEAFF. The DNA of the CDR3 is TGCGCCAGCAGCTTGGGCGGGACTAACACTGAAGCTTTCTTT.

This clone was picked up one time. The rearrangement links TRBV4-1 to TRBJ2-5; 8 nucleotides agree with TRBD1. Germline values: CDR1 MGHRA, CDR2 YSYEKL. V gave up 0 bases and J gave up 10 bases; unmatched junction bases: 19. The CDR3 spans 18 residues. The CDR3 loop reads CASSQEGSYGTGAHGQYF. The CDR3 DNA is TGCGCCAGCAGCCAAGAGGGGTCATACGGGACAGGCGCCCATGGCCAGTACTTC.

The chain is built from TRBV4-3 and TRBJ2-7, with 7 bases matching TRBD1. The J segment lost 6 bases and the V segment lost 3 bases, leaving 17 bases of the junction unmatched. CDR1 and CDR2 from the germline V gene are LGHNA and YSLEER. CDR3 length: 17 residues. As DNA, the CDR3 is TGCGCCAGCAGCCAGCACGCTGGGACAGCCGTTCCCCTCGAGCAGTACTTC. It codes for CASSQHAGTAVPLEQYF.

This clone was observed once. The gene calls are TRBV29-1 and TRBJ2-7; possibly TRBD1 for D (5 bases). The CDR3 length is 13 residues. Between the trimmed V and J ends, which lost 3 bases and 1 base, there was a span of 10 bases. CDR1 is SQVTM, CDR2 ANQGSEA, per germline. CDR3 DNA: TGCAGCGTTGACCAGGGTTCGTCCTACGAGCAGTACTTC. It yields the protein CSVDQGSSYEQYF.

This clone appeared a few times. V usage is TRBV10-3 and J usage is TRBJ1-5; D is unclear. Germline V gene lookup returns CDR1 ENHRY and CDR2 SYGVKD. This CDR3 has 14 residues. The V gene lost 6 bases and the J gene lost 3 bases, with 12 bases spanning the gap. The CDR3 sequence: CAISPREVNQPQHF. DNA of the CDR3: TGTGCCATCAGCCCAAGGGAGGTCAATCAGCCCCAGCATTTT.

This chain uses TRBV9 with TRBJ2-2; 10 bases line up with TRBD2. CDR1 is SGDLS, CDR2 YYNGEE, per germline. The CDR3 is made up of 17 amino acids. After removal of 0 bases from V and 4 bases from J, the junction contained 6 bases not matched to a gene. In DNA form, the CDR3 reads TGTGCCAGCAGCGTAGTCCCAGCGGGGGGGATCACCGGGGAGCTGTTTTTT. Translating it yields CASSVVPAGGITGELFF.

The chain links TRBV6-1 to TRBJ2-3; 7 bases align to TRBD2. V lost 6 bases and J lost 10; bases outside the gene matches: 16. This CDR3 is built from 15 residues. Germline-derived CDR1 and CDR2 are MNHNS and SASEGT. CDR3: CASRAATSSNGAQYF. The DNA for the CDR3 is TGTGCCAGCAGGGCAGCGACTAGCTCTAATGGAGCGCAGTATTTT.

This clone was recorded a few times. This CDR3 reads CASSSASANEQFF. CDR3 DNA sequence: TGTGCCAGCAGCTCCGCTAGCGCCAATGAGCAGTTCTTC. The rearrangement joins TRBV7-2 to TRBJ2-1, with a tentative D call TRBD2 (6 bases). The CDR3 covers 13 residues. Germline CDR1 is SGHTA and CDR2 is FQGNSA. V was trimmed by 4 bases and J by 6 bases, leaving 10 bases between them.

The V call is TRBV29-1, the J call TRBJ2-1, with 7 bases aligning to TRBD1. J gave up 5 bases and V 7 bases, and 11 bases lay outside the gene matches. The CDR3 is made up of 14 amino acids. CDR1 and CDR2 from the germline V gene are SQVTM and ANQGSEA. The CDR3 region is CSANRQGINNEQFF. CDR3 in DNA: TGCAGCGCGAATAGACAGGGTATAAACAATGAGCAGTTCTTC.

The genes are TRBV28 and TRBJ2-1; 16 bases match TRBD2. After removal of 6 bases from V and 9 bases from J, the junction contained 8 bases not matched to a gene. Looked up from germline, CDR1 is MDHEN and CDR2 is SYDVKM. The CDR3 covers 16 residues. CDR3 loop: CASSGPGLAGGPEQFF. The CDR3 DNA sequence: TGTGCCAGCAGCGGACCGGGACTAGCGGGAGGGCCTGAGCAGTTCTTC.

The rearrangement links TRBV28 to TRBJ2-7; TRBD2 aligns across 7 bases. From germline, CDR1 is MDHEN and CDR2 SYDVKM. The ends lost 5 bases at V and 5 bases at J; junction bases unmatched: 12. CDR3 length: 15 residues. CDR3 amino acids: CASSPMGGGSDEQYF. CDR3 nucleotides: TGTGCCAGCAGTCCCATGGGGGGGGGATCGGACGAGCAGTACTTC.

The V call is TRBV7-9, the J call TRBJ2-1; 8 positions match TRBD2. This CDR3 contains 16 residues. Germline CDR1 reads SEHNR; CDR2 reads FQNEAQ (reference sequence). Trimming cost V 1 base and J 6 bases; bases outside gene matches: 8. CDR3 residues: CASSLVGSGMFNEQFF. CDR3 DNA sequence: TGTGCCAGCAGCTTAGTTGGTAGCGGGATGTTCAATGAGCAGTTCTTC.

The chain links TRBV28 to TRBJ2-7, with 7 bases aligning to TRBD1. Germline trimming cut 5 bases from V and 1 base from J; bases unmatched to any gene: 2. CDR1 is MDHEN and CDR2 is SYDVKM in the germline V gene. CDR3 length: 13 amino acids. As DNA, the CDR3 is TGTGCCAGCAGTCAGGGACAGTCCTACGAGCAGTACTTC. It is translated as CASSQGQSYEQYF.

The chain is built from TRBV18 and TRBJ1-2; possible D gene TRBD1, 6 bases. Trimming pared 6 bases from V and 8 bases from J, leaving 19 bases between. This CDR3 contains 14 residues. Germline CDR1 is KGHSH and CDR2 is LQKENI. The CDR3 sequence is CASSTRVAGEGYTF. In DNA form, the CDR3 reads TGTGCCAGCTCCACGCGGGTGGCAGGGGAAGGCTACACCTTC.

The chain carries TRBV10-3 and TRBJ1-1; 12 bases are a match to TRBD1. Germline CDR1 is ENHRY and CDR2 is SYGVKD. The CDR3 runs 15 residues. The V gene end was trimmed by 4 bases and the J gene end by 1 base; junction bases not matched to a gene: 1. The CDR3: CAISGGQGANTEAFF. The CDR3 nucleotides read TGTGCCATCAGTGGGGGACAGGGGGCGAACACTGAAGCTTTCTTT.

The chain combines TRBV5-5 with TRBJ2-7, with D possibly TRBD2 on 6 matching bases. Germline loops: CDR1 SGHKS, CDR2 YYEKEE (reference sequence). Between the trimmed V and J ends, which lost 4 bases and 0 bases, there was a span of 17 bases. The CDR3 totals 16 residues. This chain's CDR3 is CASSRESALSSYEQYF. The CDR3 DNA reads as TGTGCCAGCAGCCGGGAGAGCGCACTGAGCTCCTACGAGCAGTACTTC.

The chain recombines TRBV5-1 with TRBJ2-7; D is uncertain. This CDR3 is 14 amino acids long. Deletions cut 0 bases from V and 3 bases from J, with 10 bases between. CDR1 is SGHRS and CDR2 is YFSETQ in the germline V gene. CDR3 DNA sequence: TGCGCCAGCAGCTTGGGATTATCTAGCTACGAGCAGTACTTC. This sequence encodes CASSLGLSSYEQYF.